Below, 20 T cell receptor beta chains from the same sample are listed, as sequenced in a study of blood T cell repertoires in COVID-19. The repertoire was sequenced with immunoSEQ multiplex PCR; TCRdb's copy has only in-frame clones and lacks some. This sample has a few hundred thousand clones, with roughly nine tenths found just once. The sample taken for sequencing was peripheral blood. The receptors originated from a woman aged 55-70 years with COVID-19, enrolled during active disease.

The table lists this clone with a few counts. The CDR3 protein is CASSSITENSNQPQHF. For the CDR3, the DNA is TGTGCCAGCAGCTCTATAACAGAGAATAGCAATCAGCCCCAGCATTTT. V and J are TRBV7-3 and TRBJ1-5; the D is unclear. The CDR3 spans 16 residues. Trimming shortened V by 4 bases and J by 0 bases, and 13 bases separated the two germline ends. Germline V gives CDR1 SGHTA, CDR2 FQGTGA.

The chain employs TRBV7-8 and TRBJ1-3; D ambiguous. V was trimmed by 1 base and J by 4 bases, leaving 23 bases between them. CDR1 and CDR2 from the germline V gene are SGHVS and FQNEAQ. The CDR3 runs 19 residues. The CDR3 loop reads CASSLGGSGSSRPGNTIYF. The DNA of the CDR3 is TGTGCCAGCAGCTTAGGAGGATCCGGGTCCTCTCGGCCGGGAAACACCATATATTTT. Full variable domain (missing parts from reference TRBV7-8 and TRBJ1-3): GAGVSQSPRYKVAKRGQDVALRCDPISGHVSLFWYQQALGQGPEFLTYFQNEAQLDKSGLPSDRFFAERPEGSVSTLKIQRTQQEDSAVYLCASSLGGSGSSRPGNTIYFGEGSWLTVV.

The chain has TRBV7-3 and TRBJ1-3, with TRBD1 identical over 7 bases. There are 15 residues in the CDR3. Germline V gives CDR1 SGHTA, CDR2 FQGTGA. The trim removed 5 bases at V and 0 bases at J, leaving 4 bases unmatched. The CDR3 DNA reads TGTGCCAGCAGCCAGGGGGGACTCTCTGGAAACACCATATATTTT. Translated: CASSQGGLSGNTIYF.

The CDR3 region is CASSYSISGAGETQYF. The CDR3 region has the DNA TGTGCCAGCAGTTACTCGATATCCGGGGCGGGGGAGACCCAGTACTTC. V gene TRBV6-6 combines with J gene TRBJ2-5, with D perhaps TRBD2 (6 bases). Trimming stripped 0 bases from V and 5 bases from J, with 16 bases between. The CDR3 has 16 residues. The germline V gene has CDR1 MNHNY and CDR2 SVGAGI (reference sequence).

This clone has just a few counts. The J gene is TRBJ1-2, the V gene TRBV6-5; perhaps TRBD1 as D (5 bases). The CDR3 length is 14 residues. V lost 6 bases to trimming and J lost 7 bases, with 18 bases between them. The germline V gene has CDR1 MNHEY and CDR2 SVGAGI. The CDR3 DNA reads TGTGCCAGCAGCGGGTTCGGGGGAAGGGCTGGCTACACCTTC. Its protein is CASSGFGGRAGYTF.

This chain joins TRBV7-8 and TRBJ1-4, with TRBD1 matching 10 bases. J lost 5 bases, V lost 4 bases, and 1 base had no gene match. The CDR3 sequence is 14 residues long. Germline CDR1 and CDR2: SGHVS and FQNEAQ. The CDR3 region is CASSSGQGNEKLFF. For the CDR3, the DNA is TGTGCCAGCAGCTCGGGACAGGGGAATGAAAAACTGTTTTTT.

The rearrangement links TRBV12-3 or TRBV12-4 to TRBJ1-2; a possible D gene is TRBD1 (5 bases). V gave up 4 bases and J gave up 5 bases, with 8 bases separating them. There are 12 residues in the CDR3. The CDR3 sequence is CASSWQGYGYTF. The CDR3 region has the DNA TGTGCCAGCAGTTGGCAGGGTTATGGCTACACCTTC.

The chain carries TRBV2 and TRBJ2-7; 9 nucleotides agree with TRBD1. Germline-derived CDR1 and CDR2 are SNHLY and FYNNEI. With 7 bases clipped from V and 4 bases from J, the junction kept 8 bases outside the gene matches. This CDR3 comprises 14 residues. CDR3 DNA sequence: TGTGCCAGCACCCCGGGACAGGGTCGTTACGAGCAGTACTTC. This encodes CASTPGQGRYEQYF.

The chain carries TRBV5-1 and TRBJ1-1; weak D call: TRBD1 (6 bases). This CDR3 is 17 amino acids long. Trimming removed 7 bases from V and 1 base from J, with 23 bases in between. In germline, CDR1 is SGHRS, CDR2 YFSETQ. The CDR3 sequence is CASSEGQGSFPNTEAFF. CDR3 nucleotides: TGCGCCAGCTCCGAAGGGCAGGGGTCTTTCCCGAACACTGAAGCTTTCTTT.

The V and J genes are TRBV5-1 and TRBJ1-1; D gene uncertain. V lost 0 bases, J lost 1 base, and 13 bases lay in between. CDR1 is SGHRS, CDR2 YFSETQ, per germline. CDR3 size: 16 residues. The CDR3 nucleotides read TGCGCCAGCAGCTTGGCCAGCGGGATAGGGAACACTGAAGCTTTCTTT. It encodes CASSLASGIGNTEAFF.

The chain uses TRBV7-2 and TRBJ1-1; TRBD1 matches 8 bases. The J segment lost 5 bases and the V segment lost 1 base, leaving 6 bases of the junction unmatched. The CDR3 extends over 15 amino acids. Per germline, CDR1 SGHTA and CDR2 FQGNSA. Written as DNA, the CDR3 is TGTGCCAGCAGCTTAGTTGCCGGACAGGGTACTGAAGCTTTCTTT. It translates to CASSLVAGQGTEAFF. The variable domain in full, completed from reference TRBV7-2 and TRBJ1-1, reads GAGVSQSPSNKVTEKGKDVELRCDPISGHTALYWYRQSLGQGLEFLIYFQGNSAPDKSGLPSDRFSAERTGGSVSTLTIQRTQQEDSAVYLCASSLVAGQGTEAFFGQGTRLTVV.

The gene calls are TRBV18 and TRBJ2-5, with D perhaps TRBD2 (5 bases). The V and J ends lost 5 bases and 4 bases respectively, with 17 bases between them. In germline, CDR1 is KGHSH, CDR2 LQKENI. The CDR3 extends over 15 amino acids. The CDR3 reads CASSEAPRGGETQYF. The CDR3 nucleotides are TGTGCCAGCTCAGAGGCCCCCCGGGGTGGAGAGACCCAGTACTTC.

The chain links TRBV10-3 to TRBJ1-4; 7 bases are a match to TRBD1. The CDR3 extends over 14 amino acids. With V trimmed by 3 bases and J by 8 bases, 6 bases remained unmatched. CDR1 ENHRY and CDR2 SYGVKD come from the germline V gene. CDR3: CAISEGDRVEKLFF. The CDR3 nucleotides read TGTGCCATCAGTGAAGGTGACAGGGTCGAAAAACTGTTTTTT.

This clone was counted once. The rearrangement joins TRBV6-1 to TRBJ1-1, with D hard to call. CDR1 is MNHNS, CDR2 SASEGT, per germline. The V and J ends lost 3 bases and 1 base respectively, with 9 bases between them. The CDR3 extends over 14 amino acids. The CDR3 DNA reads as TGTGCCAGCAGTGATCAGACTGGGAACACTGAAGCTTTCTTT. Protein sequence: CASSDQTGNTEAFF.

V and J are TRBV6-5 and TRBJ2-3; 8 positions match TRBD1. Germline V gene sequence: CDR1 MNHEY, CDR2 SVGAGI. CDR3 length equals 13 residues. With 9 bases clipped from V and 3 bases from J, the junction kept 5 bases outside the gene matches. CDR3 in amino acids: CASTGGLTDTQYF. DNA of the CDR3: TGTGCCAGTACAGGGGGTCTGACAGATACGCAGTATTTT.

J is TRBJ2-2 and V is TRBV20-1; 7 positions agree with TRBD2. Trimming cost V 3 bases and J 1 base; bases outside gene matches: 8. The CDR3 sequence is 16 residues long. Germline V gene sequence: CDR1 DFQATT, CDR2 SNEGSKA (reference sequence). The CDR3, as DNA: TGCAGTGCTAGTCCCGTATTAGCGGGGAACACCGGGGAGCTGTTTTTT. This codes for CSASPVLAGNTGELFF.

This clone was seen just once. The CDR3 protein is CASSVQGEGNQPQHF. The CDR3 nucleotides read TGCGCCAGCAGCGTACAGGGGGAGGGCAATCAGCCCCAGCATTTT. The chain combines TRBV5-1 with TRBJ1-5; 8 bases are shared with TRBD1. Germline CDR1 SGHRS, CDR2 YFSETQ. The CDR3 is 15 amino acids. Trimming removed 4 bases from V and 2 bases from J; junction bases left unmatched: 5.

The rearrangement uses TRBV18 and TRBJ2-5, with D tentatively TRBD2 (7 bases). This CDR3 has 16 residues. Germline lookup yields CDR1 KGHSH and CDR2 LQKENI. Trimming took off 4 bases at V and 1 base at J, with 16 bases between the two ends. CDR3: CASSLGGAGIQETQYF. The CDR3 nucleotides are TGTGCCAGCTCACTAGGGGGAGCGGGAATCCAAGAGACCCAGTACTTC.

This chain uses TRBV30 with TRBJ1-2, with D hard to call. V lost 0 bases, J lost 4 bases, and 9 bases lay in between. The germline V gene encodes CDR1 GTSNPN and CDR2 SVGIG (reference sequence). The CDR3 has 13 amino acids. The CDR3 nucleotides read TGTGCCTGGAGTGTGGAGGGTCTCTATGGCTACACCTTC. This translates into CAWSVEGLYGYTF.

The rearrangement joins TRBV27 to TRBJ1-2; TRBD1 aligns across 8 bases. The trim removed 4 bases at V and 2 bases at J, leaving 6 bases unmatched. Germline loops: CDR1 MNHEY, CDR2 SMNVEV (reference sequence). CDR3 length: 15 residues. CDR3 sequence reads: CASSSTTGVNYGYTF. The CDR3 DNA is TGTGCCAGCAGTTCCACGACAGGGGTAAACTATGGCTACACCTTC.